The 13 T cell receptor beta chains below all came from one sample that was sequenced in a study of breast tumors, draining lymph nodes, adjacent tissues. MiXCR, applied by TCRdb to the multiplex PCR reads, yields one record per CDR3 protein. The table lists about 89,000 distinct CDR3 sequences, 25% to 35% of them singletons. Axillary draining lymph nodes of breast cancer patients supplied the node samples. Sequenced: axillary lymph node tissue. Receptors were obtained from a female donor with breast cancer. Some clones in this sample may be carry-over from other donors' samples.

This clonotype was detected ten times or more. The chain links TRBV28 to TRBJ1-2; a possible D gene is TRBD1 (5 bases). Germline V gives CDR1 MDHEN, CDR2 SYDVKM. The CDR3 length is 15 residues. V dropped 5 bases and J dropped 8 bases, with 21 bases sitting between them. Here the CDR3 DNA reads TGTGCCAGCAGTCCAAACCTAGACAGCCTGGGGGGCTACACCTTC. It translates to CASSPNLDSLGGYTF.

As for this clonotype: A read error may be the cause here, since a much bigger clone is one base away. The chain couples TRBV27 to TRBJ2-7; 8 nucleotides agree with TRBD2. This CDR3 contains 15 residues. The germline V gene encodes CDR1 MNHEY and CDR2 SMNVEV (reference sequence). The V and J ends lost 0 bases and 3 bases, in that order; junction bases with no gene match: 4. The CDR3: CASSLSTGGDYEQYF. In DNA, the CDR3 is TGTGCCAGCAGTTTATCGACGGGGGGGGACTACGAGCAGTACTTC.

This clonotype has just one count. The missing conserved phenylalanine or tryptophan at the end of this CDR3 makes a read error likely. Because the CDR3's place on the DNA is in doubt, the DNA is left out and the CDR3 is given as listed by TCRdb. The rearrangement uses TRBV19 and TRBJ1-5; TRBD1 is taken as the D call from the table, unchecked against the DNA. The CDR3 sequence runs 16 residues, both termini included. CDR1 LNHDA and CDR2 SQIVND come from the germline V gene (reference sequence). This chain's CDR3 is CASTPGQLPSNQPQRV.

As DNA, the CDR3 is TGTGCCAGCAGCTTGAGAGTAATGGGCACAGATACGCAGTATTTT. Amino acid sequence: CASSLRVMGTDTQYF. The chain links TRBV7-2 to TRBJ2-3; D unclear. Trimming took off 3 bases at V and 1 base at J, with 11 bases between the two ends. Looked up from germline, CDR1 is SGHTA and CDR2 is FQGNSA. The CDR3 runs to 15 residues.

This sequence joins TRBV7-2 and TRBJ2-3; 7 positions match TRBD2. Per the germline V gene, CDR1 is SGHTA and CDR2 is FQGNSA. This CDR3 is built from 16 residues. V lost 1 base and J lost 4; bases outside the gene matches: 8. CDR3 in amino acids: CASSLDGGTTPDTQYF. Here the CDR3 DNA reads TGTGCCAGCAGCTTAGACGGGGGGACCACACCAGATACGCAGTATTTT.

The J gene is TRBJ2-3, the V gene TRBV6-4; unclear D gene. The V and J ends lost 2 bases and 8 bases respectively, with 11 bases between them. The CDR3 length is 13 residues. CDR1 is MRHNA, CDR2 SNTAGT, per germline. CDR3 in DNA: TGTGCCAGCAGTGACGAACCTGCAGGTACGCAGTATTTT. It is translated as CASSDEPAGTQYF.

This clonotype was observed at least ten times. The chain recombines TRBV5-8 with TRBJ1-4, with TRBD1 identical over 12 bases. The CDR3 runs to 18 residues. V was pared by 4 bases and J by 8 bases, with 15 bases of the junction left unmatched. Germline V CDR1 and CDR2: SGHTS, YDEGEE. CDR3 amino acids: CASSLSGTGGGRREKLFF. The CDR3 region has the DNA TGTGCCAGCAGCCTATCCGGGACAGGGGGCGGACGGAGAGAAAAACTGTTTTTT. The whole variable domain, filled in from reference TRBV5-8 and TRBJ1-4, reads EAGVTQSPTHLIKTRGQQATLRCSPISGHTSVYWYQQALGLGLQFLLWYDEGEERNRGNFPPRFSGRQFPNYSSELNVNALELEDSALYLCASSLSGTGGGRREKLFFGSGTQLSVL.

CDR3 amino acids: CAWSGTPNTEAFF. The DNA of the CDR3 is TGTGCCTGGAGCGGGACCCCCAACACTGAAGCTTTCTTT. This sequence joins TRBV30 and TRBJ1-1; D may be TRBD1 (5 bases). This CDR3 comprises 13 residues. Germline values: CDR1 GTSNPN, CDR2 SVGIG (reference sequence). Trimming took 3 bases from V and 2 from J, leaving 10 bases between them.

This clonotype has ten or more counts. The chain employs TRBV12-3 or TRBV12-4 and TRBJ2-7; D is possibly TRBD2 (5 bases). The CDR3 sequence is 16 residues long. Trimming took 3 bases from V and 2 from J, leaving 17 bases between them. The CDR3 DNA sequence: TGTGCCAGCAGTTTCGGGGTCGGAGGTCACGCCTACGAGCAGTACTTC. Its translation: CASSFGVGGHAYEQYF.

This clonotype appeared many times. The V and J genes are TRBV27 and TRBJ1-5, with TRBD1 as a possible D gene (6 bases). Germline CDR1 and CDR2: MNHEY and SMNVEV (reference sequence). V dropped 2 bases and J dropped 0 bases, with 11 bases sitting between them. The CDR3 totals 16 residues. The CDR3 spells CASSLTGSYSNQPQHF. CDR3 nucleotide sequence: TGTGCCAGCAGTTTAACAGGGTCCTATAGCAATCAGCCCCAGCATTTT.

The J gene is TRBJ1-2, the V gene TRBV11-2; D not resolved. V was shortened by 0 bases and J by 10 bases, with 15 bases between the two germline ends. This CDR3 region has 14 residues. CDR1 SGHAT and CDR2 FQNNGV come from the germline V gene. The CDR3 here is CASSLDGFGEDYTF. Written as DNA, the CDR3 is TGTGCCAGCAGCTTAGACGGGTTCGGAGAGGACTACACCTTC.

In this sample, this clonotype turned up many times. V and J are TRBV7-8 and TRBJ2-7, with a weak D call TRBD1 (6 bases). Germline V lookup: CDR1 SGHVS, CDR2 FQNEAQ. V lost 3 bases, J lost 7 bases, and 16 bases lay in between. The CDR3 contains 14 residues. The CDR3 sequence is CASSFHGSRGEQYF. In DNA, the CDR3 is TGTGCCAGCAGCTTCCATGGTTCCAGGGGAGAGCAGTACTTC.

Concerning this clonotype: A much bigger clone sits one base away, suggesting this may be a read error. As DNA, the CDR3 is TGTGCCAGCAGACTACAGGGGGCTAATGAAAAACTGTTTTTT. This gives the protein CASRLQGANEKLFF. V gene TRBV6-5 combines with J gene TRBJ1-4; 8 bases line up with TRBD1. Germline CDR1 MNHEY, CDR2 SVGAGI. V gave up 6 bases and J gave up 3 bases; unmatched junction bases: 3. This CDR3 region has 14 residues.